This TCR beta chain appears in the sequencing data of a study of shared clonotypes between healthy human individuals. Remarks on this clone: Its antigen remains unknown.

Approximately 100 million PBMCs served as the genomic DNA source for unsorted samples. Genomic DNA (from each subset) was split evenly across several immunoSEQ plates. The authors ran unsorted PBMC replicate PCRs on 300 ng DNA, around 27,000 T cell genomes. The method was immunoSEQ multiplex PCR; TCRdb's version includes in-frame clones alone and lacks a portion of them. This table holds hundreds of thousands of clones, 70% to 80% found once. Study conclusions and caveats: There were few donors, and this limited the genetic and exposure-history diversity represented.

CDR3 length: 14 amino acids. V was cut by 4 bases and J by 1 base, with 10 bases left in between. Germline assignment: CDR1 ENHRY and CDR2 SYGVKD. The V gene is TRBV10-3, the J gene TRBJ1-1; weak D call: TRBD1 (6 bases). The source material was PBMCs. The clonotype was recovered from a woman in her forties in good health. Some clones in this sample may be carry-over from other donors' samples. The CDR3 region is CAISAGGANTEAFF. CDR3 bases: TGTGCCATCAGTGCGGGGGGGGCGAACACTGAAGCTTTCTTT.